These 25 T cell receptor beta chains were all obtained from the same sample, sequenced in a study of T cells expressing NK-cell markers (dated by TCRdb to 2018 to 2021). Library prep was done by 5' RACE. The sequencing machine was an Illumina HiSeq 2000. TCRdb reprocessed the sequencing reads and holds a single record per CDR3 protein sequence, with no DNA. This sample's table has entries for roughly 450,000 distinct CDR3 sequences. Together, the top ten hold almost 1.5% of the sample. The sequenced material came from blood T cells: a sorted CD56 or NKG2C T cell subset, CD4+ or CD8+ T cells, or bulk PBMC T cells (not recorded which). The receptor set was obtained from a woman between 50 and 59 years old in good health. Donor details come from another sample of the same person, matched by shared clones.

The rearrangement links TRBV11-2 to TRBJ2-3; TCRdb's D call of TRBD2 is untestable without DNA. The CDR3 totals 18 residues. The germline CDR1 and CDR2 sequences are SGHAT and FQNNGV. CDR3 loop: CASSLSGSGIHYTDTQYF.

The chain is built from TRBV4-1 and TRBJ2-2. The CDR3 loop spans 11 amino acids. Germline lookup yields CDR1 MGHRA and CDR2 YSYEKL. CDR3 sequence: CASRNNGELFF.

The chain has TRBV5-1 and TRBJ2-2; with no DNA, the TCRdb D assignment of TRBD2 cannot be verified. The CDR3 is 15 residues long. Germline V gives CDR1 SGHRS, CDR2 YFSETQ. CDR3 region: CASSSGTTYTGELFF.

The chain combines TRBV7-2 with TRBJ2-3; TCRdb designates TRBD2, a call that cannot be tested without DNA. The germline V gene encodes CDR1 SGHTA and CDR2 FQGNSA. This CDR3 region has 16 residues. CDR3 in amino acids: CASSLGLAGDSDTQYF. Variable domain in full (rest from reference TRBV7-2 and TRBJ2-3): GAGVSQSPSNKVTEKGKDVELRCDPISGHTALYWYRQSLGQGLEFLIYFQGNSAPDKSGLPSDRFSAERTGGSVSTLTIQRTQQEDSAVYLCASSLGLAGDSDTQYFGPGTRLTVL.

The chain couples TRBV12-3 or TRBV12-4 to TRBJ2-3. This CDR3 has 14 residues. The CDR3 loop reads CASSLELAADTQYF.

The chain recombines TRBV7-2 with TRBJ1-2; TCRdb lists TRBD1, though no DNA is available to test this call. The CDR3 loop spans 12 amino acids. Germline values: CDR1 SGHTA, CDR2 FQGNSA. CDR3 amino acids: CASSPGRGSYTF.

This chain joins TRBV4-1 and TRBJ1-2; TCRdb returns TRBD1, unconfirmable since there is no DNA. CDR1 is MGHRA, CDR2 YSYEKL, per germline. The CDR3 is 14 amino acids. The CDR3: CASSQPGQGGGYTF.

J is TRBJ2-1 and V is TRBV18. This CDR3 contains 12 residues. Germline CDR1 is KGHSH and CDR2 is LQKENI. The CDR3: CASSPSRDEQFF.

CDR3 in amino acids: CASSWMDVGETDTQYF. The chain carries TRBV5-6 and TRBJ2-3; TCRdb outputs TRBD2, but without DNA this stays unchecked. This CDR3 has 16 residues. CDR1 is SGHDT, CDR2 YYEEEE, per germline.

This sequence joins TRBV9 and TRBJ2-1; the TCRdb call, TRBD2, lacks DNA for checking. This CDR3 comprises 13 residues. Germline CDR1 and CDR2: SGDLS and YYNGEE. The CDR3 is CASSVAGGWEQFF.

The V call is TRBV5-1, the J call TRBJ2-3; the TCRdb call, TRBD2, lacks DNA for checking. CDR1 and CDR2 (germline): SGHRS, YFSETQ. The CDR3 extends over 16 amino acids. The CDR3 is CASSLGLAGVKDTQYF.

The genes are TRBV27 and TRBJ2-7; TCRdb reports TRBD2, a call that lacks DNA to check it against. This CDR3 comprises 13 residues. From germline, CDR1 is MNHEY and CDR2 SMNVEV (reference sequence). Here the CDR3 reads CASRASGTYEQYF.

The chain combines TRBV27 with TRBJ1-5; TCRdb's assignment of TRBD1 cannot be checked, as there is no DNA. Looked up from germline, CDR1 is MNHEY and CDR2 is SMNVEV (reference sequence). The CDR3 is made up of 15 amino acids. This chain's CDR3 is CASSRGIPGDQPQHF.

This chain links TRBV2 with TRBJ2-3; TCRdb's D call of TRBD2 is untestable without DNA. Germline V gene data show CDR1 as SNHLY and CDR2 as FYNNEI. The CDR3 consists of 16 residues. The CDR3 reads CASSAFSGSREDTQYF. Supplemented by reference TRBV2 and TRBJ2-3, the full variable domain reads EPEVTQTPSHQVTQMGQEVILRCVPISNHLYFYWYRQILGQKVEFLVSFYNNEISEKSEIFDDQFSVERPDGSNFTLKIRSTKLEDSAMYFCASSAFSGSREDTQYFGPGTRLTVL.

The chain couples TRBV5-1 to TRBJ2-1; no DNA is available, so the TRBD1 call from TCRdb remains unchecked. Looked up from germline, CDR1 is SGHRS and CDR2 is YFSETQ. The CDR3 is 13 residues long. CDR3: CASSLRGTSEQFF.

The chain's CDR3 is CASSEGPLTGELFF. This chain joins TRBV6-1 and TRBJ2-2; TCRdb designates TRBD1, a call that cannot be tested without DNA. The germline CDR1 and CDR2 sequences are MNHNS and SASEGT. The CDR3 has 14 amino acids.

CDR3: CASSLVTSGMFF. This chain uses TRBV7-8 with TRBJ2-1; TCRdb's D gene call, TRBD2, goes unchecked for lack of DNA. There are 12 residues in the CDR3. Per the germline V gene, CDR1 is SGHVS and CDR2 is FQNEAQ.

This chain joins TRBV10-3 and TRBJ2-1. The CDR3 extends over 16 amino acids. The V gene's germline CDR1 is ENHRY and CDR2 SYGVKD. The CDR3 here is CAISESVASSYNEQFF.

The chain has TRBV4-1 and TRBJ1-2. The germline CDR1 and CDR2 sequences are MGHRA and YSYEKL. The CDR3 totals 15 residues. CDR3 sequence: CASSPGPNSNYGYTF.

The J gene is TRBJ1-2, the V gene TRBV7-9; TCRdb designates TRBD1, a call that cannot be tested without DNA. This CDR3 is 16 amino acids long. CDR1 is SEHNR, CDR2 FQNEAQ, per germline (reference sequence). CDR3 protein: CASSRTSGRRGYGYTF.

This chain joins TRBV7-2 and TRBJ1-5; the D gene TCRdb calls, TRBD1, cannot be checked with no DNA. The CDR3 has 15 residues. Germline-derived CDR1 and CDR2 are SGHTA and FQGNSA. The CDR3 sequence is CASSLYSVPNQPQHF.

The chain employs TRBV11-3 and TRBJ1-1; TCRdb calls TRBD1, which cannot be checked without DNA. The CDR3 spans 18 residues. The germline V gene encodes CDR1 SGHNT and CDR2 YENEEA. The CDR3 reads CASSLEAGVWGMNTEAFF.

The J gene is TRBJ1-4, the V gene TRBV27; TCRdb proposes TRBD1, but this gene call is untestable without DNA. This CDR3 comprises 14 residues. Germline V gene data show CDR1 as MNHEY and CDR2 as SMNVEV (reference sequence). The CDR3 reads CASGDMGLGEKLFF.

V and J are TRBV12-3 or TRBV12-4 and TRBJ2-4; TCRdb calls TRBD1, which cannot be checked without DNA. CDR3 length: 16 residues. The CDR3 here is CASSPDRVEGGNIQYF.

The CDR3: CATSGGSGNTIYF. V gene TRBV24-1 combines with J gene TRBJ1-3. Germline V gene data show CDR1 as KGHDR and CDR2 as SFDVKD. The CDR3 is made up of 13 amino acids.